Listed below are T cell receptor beta chains from one sample, sequenced in a study of T cell responses to AZD1222 COVID-19 vaccine. Generated by immunoSEQ multiplex PCR, the TCRdb table keeps only in-frame clones and is missing some. The sample gives about 130,000 clones, about nine tenths of which show up once; around 3.3% is in the top ten. The sample consisted of peripheral blood, taken 28 days after the second AZD1222 dose. These receptors came from an adult who received the AZD1222 COVID-19 vaccine. Both conserved end residues are trimmed from each CDR3. A D gene is named only where the DNA matches it firmly.

v_gene	d_gene	j_gene	CDR3aa
TRBV3-1/TRBV3-2	TRBD1	TRBJ2-3	ASSLQGRASTDTQY
TRBV24-1	TRBD2	TRBJ2-1	ATSDQRAGELEQF
TRBV5-1	TRBD1	TRBJ1-1	ASSAGTVTMNTEAF
TRBV9	-	TRBJ1-2	ASSPGGHGYGYT
TRBV5-1	TRBD1	TRBJ2-1	ASSLDQGAGFEQF
TRBV30	-	TRBJ1-5	AWSVRSVQPQH
TRBV18	-	TRBJ2-4	ASSPLGQKNIQY
TRBV7-3	TRBD1	TRBJ1-1	ASSFGDRPTEAF
TRBV3-1/TRBV3-2	TRBD1	TRBJ1-6	ASSQRQGHSPLH
TRBV27	TRBD1	TRBJ2-5	ASRTGGRETQY
TRBV7-9	TRBD1	TRBJ1-2	ASSRSSGGSYGYT
TRBV11-3	-	TRBJ2-4	ASSTQGAKNIQY
TRBV28	TRBD1	TRBJ1-5	ASRGQGRNQPQH
TRBV6-6	-	TRBJ1-5	ASSYQGDQPQH
TRBV4-3	TRBD2	TRBJ2-1	ASSQLAGQASYNEQF
TRBV2	-	TRBJ2-1	ASSEARGVGAYNEQF
TRBV18	TRBD1	TRBJ1-4	ASSSRQGTNEKLF
TRBV9	-	TRBJ2-1	ASSVDSPNEQF
TRBV5-1	TRBD2	TRBJ2-7	ASYRGTSGTYEQY
TRBV18	TRBD2	TRBJ2-5	ASSPGTSGRETQY
TRBV5-8	-	TRBJ1-2	ASSRGQAGYGYT
TRBV6-5	-	TRBJ1-3	ASKQGFSGNTIY
TRBV6-5	-	TRBJ2-7	ASSRDNSYEQY
TRBV4-1	-	TRBJ1-2	ASSQASMNYGYT
TRBV19	-	TRBJ2-4	ASSDPGGTVKNIQY
TRBV9	-	TRBJ2-5	ASSLGGGGETQY
TRBV14	TRBD2	TRBJ2-1	ASSAVAGVYNEQF
TRBV7-2	-	TRBJ1-2	ASSQIGGNYGYT
TRBV15	-	TRBJ1-1	ATSRDIGDTEAF
TRBV27	-	TRBJ2-7	ASTGDAYEQY
TRBV7-8	-	TRBJ2-7	ASSLVDFYEQY
TRBV19	TRBD1	TRBJ1-5	ASSSGQGDNQPQH
TRBV6-2/TRBV6-3	-	TRBJ1-2	ASSYSTRDGYGYT
TRBV28	TRBD1	TRBJ1-2	ASSSTTRDRGLVNYGYT
TRBV6-5	TRBD1	TRBJ1-1	ASSLQGARAF
TRBV6-4	-	TRBJ2-7	ASSDGRRESPGVWNEQY
TRBV5-4	-	TRBJ1-2	ASSSPGRGYGYT
TRBV14	-	TRBJ1-4	ASRRTANEKLF
TRBV19	-	TRBJ2-7	ASSTRGDGYEQY
TRBV5-4	-	TRBJ1-5	ASSLGDQPQH
TRBV30	TRBD1	TRBJ1-5	AWTGQGYASNQPQH
TRBV7-9	TRBD1	TRBJ2-6	ASSSHRGLEGTGANVLT
TRBV28	TRBD1	TRBJ1-5	ATGQGHNQPQH
TRBV18	-	TRBJ1-1	ASFTGGNTEAF
TRBV15	TRBD1	TRBJ1-4	ATSRARTGFNEKLF
TRBV4-1	TRBD1	TRBJ2-5	ASSQWNRGRAPQETQY
TRBV19	TRBD1	TRBJ2-1	ASSIGQGHEQF
TRBV28	-	TRBJ2-7	ASSLIHEQY
TRBV18	-	TRBJ2-4	ASSPPTNIQY